This record covers a single T cell receptor beta chain. In the authors' workflow: Estimates of nucleated cell counts were drawn from the amplification of reference gene primers. Libraries were prepared by immunoSEQ multiplex PCR; TCRdb keeps only in-frame clonotypes and omits some of them. V, J and clone size are taken as reported in that table, and D and trimming were inferred from the DNA itself. Among fewer than 350,000 clones listed, 88% were seen once. CDR3 length: 14 residues. Germline V gene data show CDR1 as SEHNR and CDR2 as FQNEAQ (reference sequence). V lost 0 bases, J lost 4 bases, and 9 bases lay in between. The sample originates from a study of blood T cell repertoires in COVID-19. Study summary: Samples taken during acute and convalescent COVID-19 were collected in the United States, Italy and Spain.

The specimen was peripheral blood. The J gene is TRBJ1-2, the V gene TRBV7-9; no firm D call. The sequence derives from a man aged 18 to 29 with active or convalescent COVID-19. CDR3 nucleotides: TGTGCCAGCAGCTTAGCAACGGGGATCTATGGCTACACCTTC. Its protein product is CASSLATGIYGYTF.